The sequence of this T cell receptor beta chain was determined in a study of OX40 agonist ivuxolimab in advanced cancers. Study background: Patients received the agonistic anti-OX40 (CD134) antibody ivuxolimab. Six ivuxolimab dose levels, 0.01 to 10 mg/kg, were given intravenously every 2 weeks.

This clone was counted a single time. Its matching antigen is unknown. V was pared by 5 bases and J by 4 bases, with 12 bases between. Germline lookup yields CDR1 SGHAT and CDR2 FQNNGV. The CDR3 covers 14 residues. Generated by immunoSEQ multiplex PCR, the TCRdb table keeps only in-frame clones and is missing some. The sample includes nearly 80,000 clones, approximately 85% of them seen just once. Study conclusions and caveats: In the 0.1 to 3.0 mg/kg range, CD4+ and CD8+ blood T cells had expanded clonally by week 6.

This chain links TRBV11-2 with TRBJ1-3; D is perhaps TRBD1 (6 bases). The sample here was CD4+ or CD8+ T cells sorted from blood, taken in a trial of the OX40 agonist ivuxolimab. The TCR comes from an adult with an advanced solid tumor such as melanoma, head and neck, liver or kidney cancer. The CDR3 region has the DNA TGTGCCAGCAGCCCCACAGGGTACGGAAACACCATATATTTT. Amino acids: CASSPTGYGNTIYF.